This TCR beta chain originates from a study of blood T cell repertoires in COVID-19 (TCRdb year 2020). For context, the study as a whole: Samples covering the acute and convalescent phases of COVID-19 were provided by collaborators in the United States, Italy and Spain. Where available, HLA class I and class II types were taken from metadata supplied by the sample provider and were not determined by assay-based typing. The material from the prospective study consisted of cDNA or gDNA derived from T cells, B-cell-depleted T cells, or PBMCs. The sample metadata nearly always contained a de-identified subject ID, COVID-19 status, age in years and sex. The repertoires were released in a freely available public database intended as a resource for research on the immune response to SARS-CoV-2. The samples were drawn from two sources: the first 160 participants of the ongoing ImmuneRACE study, and 950 to 1,500 subjects contributed by 6 global collaborators. The dataset comprised deeply sampled blood TCRbeta repertoires from subjects exposed to, actively infected with, or recovered from COVID-19. What the authors observed across the whole study: How much clinical and demographic metadata was included differed by source and by participant, and the metadata was provided uncurated.

Collaborating institutions collected whole blood in K2EDTA tubes following their own protocols. For TCRbeta analysis, collaborators shipped samples as frozen whole blood, isolated PBMCs, or DNA extracted from either of those sample types. TCRbeta CDR3 regions were amplified from genomic DNA using the immunoSEQ Assay, a bias-controlled multiplex PCR. Processing in the source paper ran as follows. Within the assay, amplification of reference gene primers was used to estimate how many nucleated cells each sample contained. To quantify the absolute abundance of each unique TCRbeta CDR3 rearrangement, sequence reads were collapsed and filtered. For each sample, productive Simpson clonality was calculated by taking the square root of Simpson's diversity index across productive rearrangements. TCRdb took over this immuneACCESS table, retaining in-frame rearrangements with V and J assigned. Such tables are incomplete; in checked studies, under half of the missing clones stem from an unresolved V gene, and the remainder is unexplained. The V and J calls and clone size come from that table; D and trimming were worked out from the DNA. Here the sample has around 150,000 clones; roughly 90% occur a single time. Of the sample, roughly a sixth is held by the ten largest clones.

From the cysteine up to the phenylalanine, the CDR3 has a length of 20 residues. Just CDR3 DNA is preserved here, 60 bases in frame from base 1. To note about this clone: The antigen it recognizes is unknown. The sample holds no much larger clone one base away, and base qualities are not on file.

The chain uses TRBV12-2 and TRBJ1-2; whether TRBD1, the table's D call, matches the DNA was not checked. TRBV12-2 is marked as a pseudogene. This clonotype was sampled from a man between 60 and 70 years old with active or convalescent COVID-19. The sequenced sample consisted of peripheral blood. The CDR3 region: CASRLAAGQDNLPPYYGYTF. The sequenced DNA is TGTGCAAGTCGCTTAGCCGCCGGACAGGATAATCTACCGCCGTACTATGGCTACACCTTC.